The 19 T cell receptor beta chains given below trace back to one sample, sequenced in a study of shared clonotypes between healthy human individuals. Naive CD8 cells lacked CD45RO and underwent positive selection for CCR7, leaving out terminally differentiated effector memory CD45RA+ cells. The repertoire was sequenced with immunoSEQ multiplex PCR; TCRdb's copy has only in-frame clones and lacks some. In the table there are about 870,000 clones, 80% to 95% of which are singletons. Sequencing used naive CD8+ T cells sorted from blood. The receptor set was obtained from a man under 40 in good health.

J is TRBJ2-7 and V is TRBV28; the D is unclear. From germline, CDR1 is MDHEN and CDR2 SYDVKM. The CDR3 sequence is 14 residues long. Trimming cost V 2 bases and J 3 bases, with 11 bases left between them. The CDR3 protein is CASSLRQDDYEQYF. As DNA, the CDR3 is TGTGCCAGCAGTTTACGGCAGGATGACTACGAGCAGTACTTC.

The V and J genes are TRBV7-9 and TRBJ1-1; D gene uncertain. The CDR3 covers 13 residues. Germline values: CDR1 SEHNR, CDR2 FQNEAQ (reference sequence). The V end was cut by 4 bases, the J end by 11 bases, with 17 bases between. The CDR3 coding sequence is TGTGCCAGCAGCTCCCCCGTCGGGGTTCTCGCTTTCTTT. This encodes CASSSPVGVLAFF.

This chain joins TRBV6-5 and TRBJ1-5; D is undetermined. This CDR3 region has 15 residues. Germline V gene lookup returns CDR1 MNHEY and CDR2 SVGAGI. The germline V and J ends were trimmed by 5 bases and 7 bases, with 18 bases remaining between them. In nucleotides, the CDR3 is TGTGCCAGCAGTCTAACGATCGGCTCTTGGCAGCCCCAGCATTTT. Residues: CASSLTIGSWQPQHF.

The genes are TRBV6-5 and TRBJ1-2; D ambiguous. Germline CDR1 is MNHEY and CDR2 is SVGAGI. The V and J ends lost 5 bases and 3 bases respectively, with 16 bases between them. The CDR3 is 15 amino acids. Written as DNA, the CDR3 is TGTGCCAGCAGTCCCGCGGGCAAATCCCACTATGGCTACACCTTC. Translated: CASSPAGKSHYGYTF.

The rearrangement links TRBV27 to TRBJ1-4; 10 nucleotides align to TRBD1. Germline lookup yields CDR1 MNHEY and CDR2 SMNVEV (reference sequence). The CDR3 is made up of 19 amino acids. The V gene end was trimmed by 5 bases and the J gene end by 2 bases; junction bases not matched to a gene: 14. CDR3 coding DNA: TGTGCCAGCAGTCCCCTAACGACAGGGGGCTTAGTTACTAATGAAAAACTGTTTTTT. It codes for CASSPLTTGGLVTNEKLFF.

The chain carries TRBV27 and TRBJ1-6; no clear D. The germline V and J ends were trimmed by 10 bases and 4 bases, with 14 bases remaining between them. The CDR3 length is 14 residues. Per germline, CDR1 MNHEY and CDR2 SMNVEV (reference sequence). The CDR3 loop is CATRLLEYNSPLHF. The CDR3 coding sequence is TGTGCCACCAGGCTTCTCGAGTATAATTCACCCCTCCACTTT.

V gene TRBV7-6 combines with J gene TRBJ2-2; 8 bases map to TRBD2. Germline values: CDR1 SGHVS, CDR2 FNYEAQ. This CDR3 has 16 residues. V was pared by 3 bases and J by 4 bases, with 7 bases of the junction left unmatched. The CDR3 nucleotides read TGTGCCAGCAGCTTCGCGGGAGGCCCCCTCACCGGGGAGCTGTTTTTT. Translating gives CASSFAGGPLTGELFF.

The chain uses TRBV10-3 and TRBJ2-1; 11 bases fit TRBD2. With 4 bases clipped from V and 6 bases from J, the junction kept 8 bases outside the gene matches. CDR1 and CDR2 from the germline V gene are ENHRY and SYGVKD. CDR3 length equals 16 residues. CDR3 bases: TGTGCCATCAGTGGTGGGACTAGCGGTACCTCCAATGAGCAGTTCTTC. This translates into CAISGGTSGTSNEQFF.

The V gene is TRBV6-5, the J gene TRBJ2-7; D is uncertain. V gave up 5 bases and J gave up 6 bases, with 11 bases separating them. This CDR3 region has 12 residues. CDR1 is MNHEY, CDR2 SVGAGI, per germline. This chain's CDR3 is CASSQGGFEQYF. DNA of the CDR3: TGTGCCAGCAGTCAAGGCGGCTTCGAGCAGTACTTC.

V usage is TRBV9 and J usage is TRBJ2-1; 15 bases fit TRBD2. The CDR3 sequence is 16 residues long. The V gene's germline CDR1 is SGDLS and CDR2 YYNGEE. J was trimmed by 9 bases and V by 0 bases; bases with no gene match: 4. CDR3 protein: CASSVGGLAGGSEQFF. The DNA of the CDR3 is TGTGCCAGCAGCGTAGGAGGACTAGCGGGAGGGAGTGAGCAGTTCTTC.

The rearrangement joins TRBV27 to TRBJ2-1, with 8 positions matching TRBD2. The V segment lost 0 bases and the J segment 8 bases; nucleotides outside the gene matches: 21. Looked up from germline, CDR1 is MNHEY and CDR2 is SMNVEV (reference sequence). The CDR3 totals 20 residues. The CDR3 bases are TGTGCCAGCAGTTTATCACCGGGCATTATGACTAGCGTCTCGTTCGATGAGCAGTTCTTC. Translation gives CASSLSPGIMTSVSFDEQFF.

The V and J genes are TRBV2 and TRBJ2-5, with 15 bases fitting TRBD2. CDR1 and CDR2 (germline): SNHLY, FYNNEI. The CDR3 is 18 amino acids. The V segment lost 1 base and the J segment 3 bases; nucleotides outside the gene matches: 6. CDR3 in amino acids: CASSEVGLAGGNEETQYF. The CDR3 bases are TGTGCCAGCAGTGAAGTGGGACTAGCGGGAGGTAATGAAGAGACCCAGTACTTC.

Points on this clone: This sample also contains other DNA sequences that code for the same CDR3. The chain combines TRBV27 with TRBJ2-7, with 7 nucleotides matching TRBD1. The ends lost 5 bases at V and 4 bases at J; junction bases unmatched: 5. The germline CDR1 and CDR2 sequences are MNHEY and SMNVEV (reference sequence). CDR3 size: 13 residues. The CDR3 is CASSLWTGYEQYF. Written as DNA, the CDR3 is TGTGCCAGCAGTCTATGGACAGGTTACGAGCAGTACTTC.

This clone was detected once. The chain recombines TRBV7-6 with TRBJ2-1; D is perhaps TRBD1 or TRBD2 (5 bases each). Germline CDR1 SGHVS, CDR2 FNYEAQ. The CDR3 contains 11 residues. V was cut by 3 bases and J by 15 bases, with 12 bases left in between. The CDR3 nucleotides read TGTGCCAGCAGCTTGGGACCAAAATTGTTCTTC. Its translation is CASSLGPKLFF.

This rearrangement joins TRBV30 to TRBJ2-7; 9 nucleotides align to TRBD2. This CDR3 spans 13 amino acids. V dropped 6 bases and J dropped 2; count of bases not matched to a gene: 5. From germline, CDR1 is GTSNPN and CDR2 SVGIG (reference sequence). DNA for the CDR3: TGTGCCTGTCGACTAGCGGAGGCCTACGAGCAGTACTTC. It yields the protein CACRLAEAYEQYF.

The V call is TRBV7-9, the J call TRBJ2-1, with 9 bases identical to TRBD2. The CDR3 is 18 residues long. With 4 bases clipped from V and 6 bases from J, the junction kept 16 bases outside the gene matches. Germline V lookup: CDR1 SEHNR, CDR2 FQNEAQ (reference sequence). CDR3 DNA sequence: TGTGCCAGCAGCTGGGATTTGAGTACTAGCGGGTCTGGCAATGAGCAGTTCTTC. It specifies CASSWDLSTSGSGNEQFF.

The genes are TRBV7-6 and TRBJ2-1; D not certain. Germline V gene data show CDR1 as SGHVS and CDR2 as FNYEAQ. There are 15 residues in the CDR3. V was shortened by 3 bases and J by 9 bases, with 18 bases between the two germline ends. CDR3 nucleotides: TGTGCCAGCAGCTTTTCCGTATTTGGCGGTCTTGAGCAGTTCTTC. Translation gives CASSFSVFGGLEQFF. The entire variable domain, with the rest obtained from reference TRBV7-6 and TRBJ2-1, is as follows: GAGVSQSPRYKVTKRGQDVALRCDPISGHVSLYWYRQALGQGPEFLTYFNYEAQQDKSGLPNDRFSAERPEGSISTLTIQRTEQRDSAMYRCASSFSVFGGLEQFFGPGTRLTVL.

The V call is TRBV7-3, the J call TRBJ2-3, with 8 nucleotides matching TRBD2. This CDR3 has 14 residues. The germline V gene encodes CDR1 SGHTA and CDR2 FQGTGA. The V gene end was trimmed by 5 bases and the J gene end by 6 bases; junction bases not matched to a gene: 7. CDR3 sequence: CASSRIAGFDTQYF. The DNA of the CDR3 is TGTGCCAGCAGCCGCATAGCGGGATTTGATACGCAGTATTTT.

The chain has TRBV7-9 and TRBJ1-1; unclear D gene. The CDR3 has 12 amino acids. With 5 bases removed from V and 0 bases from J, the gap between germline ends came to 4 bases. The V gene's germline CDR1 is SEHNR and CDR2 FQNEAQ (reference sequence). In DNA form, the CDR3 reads TGTGCCAGCAGCCCGGTGAACACTGAAGCTTTCTTT. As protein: CASSPVNTEAFF.